A selection of T cell receptor beta chains follows, all from one sample in a study of chemoradiotherapy in HPV16-positive cancers. The data were produced by immunoSEQ multiplex PCR, yet TCRdb's version contains in-frame clones alone and is incomplete. The data contain over 10,000 clones, 89% of them singletons. The sample here was blood, taken from a patient who underwent chemoradiotherapy. Receptors were obtained from a human donor with HPV-associated anogenital cancer. CDR3s include the opening cysteine and the closing phenylalanine or tryptophan. A D gene is named only where the DNA matches it firmly. A clone size is listed for some rows: how often the clone was seen (once, few, many), or a class if it is expanded.

J: TRBJ2-7; V: TRBV10-3; size: few; D: TRBD2; DNA: TGTGCCATCAGGGGAACCGGGACTAGCGGACCCTACGAGCAGTACTTC; CDR3: CAIRGTGTSGPYEQYF
J: TRBJ2-6; V: TRBV5-5; size: once; D: NA; DNA: TGTGCCAGCAGCTTGGATTGGGGAACCCCGTTCTCTGGGGCCAACGTCCTGACTTTC; CDR3: CASSLDWGTPFSGANVLTF
J: TRBJ1-1; V: TRBV5-4; size: NA; D: NA; DNA: TGTGCCAGCGCTACACTGAACACTGAAGCTTTCTTT; CDR3: CASATLNTEAFF
J: TRBJ2-3; V: TRBV7-2; size: NA; D: NA; DNA: TGTGCCAGCAGCCTGACAGAAGATACGCAGTATTTT; CDR3: CASSLTEDTQYF
J: TRBJ1-2; V: TRBV2; size: NA; D: TRBD1; DNA: TGTGCCAGCAGCAGGGACAGCCAAGCTAACTATGGCTACACCTTC; CDR3: CASSRDSQANYGYTF
J: TRBJ2-7; V: TRBV18; size: NA; D: NA; DNA: TGTGCCAGCTCCCTAAGCTCCTACGAGCAGTACTTC; CDR3: CASSLSSYEQYF
J: TRBJ2-5; V: TRBV5-4; size: NA; D: NA; DNA: TGTGCCAGCACCCAGGGGGGGGCCCAGACCCAGTACTTC; CDR3: CASTQGGAQTQYF
J: TRBJ1-1; V: TRBV4-1; size: NA; D: TRBD1; DNA: TGCGCCAGCAGCGTACGACAGGGGGCGAACACTGAAGCTTTCTTT; CDR3: CASSVRQGANTEAFF
J: TRBJ1-4; V: TRBV7-2; size: once; D: NA; DNA: TGTGCCAGCAGCTTCCGGGGCGCACTAACTAATGAAAAACTGTTTTTT; CDR3: CASSFRGALTNEKLFF
J: TRBJ1-3; V: TRBV28; size: NA; D: NA; DNA: TGTGCCAGCAGTATCCTCAGTGGGGCCTCTGGAAACACCATATATTTT; CDR3: CASSILSGASGNTIYF
J: TRBJ2-1; V: TRBV7-3; size: NA; D: NA; DNA: TGTGCCAGCAGCCTGGACAGCTACAATGAGCAGTTCTTC; CDR3: CASSLDSYNEQFF
J: TRBJ2-7; V: TRBV18; size: NA; D: NA; DNA: TGTGCCAGCTCCCCGCCCGGGGGCAGTGGCTCCTACGAGCAGTACTTC; CDR3: CASSPPGGSGSYEQYF
J: TRBJ1-1; V: TRBV27; size: once; D: NA; DNA: TGTGCCAGCAGTTTATCCGGGGGGAGAAGGGTGACTGAAGCTTTCTTT; CDR3: CASSLSGGRRVTEAFF
J: TRBJ2-7; V: TRBV7-2; size: NA; D: TRBD2; DNA: TGTGCCAGCAGCTTGGGGACTAGCAGCTCCGAGCAGTACTTC; CDR3: CASSLGTSSSEQYF
J: TRBJ2-7; V: TRBV28; size: NA; D: NA; DNA: TGTGCCAGCAGTTTGTCAGGGGTCGAGCAGTACTTC; CDR3: CASSLSGVEQYF
J: TRBJ1-1; V: TRBV6-5; size: NA; D: NA; DNA: TGTGCCAGCAGTACCCACAGGTCCGTGAACACTGAAGCTTTCTTT; CDR3: CASSTHRSVNTEAFF
J: TRBJ2-7; V: TRBV7-8; size: NA; D: NA; DNA: TGTGCCAGCAGCTTAGGGCGCCCCTACGAGCAGTACTTC; CDR3: CASSLGRPYEQYF
J: TRBJ2-3; V: TRBV18; size: once; D: NA; DNA: TGTGCCAGCTCACCCGTAGGGGATTTAGATACGCAGTATTTT; CDR3: CASSPVGDLDTQYF
J: TRBJ2-7; V: TRBV6-1; size: few; D: NA; DNA: TGTGCCAGCAGTGAATTAACAGGGAAGGCGTCCTACGAGCAGTACTTC; CDR3: CASSELTGKASYEQYF
J: TRBJ2-7; V: TRBV7-2; size: NA; D: TRBD2; DNA: TGTGCCAGCAGCTCCGGACTAGCGCTCTACGAGCAGTACTTC; CDR3: CASSSGLALYEQYF
J: TRBJ2-7; V: TRBV10-3; size: once; D: TRBD2; DNA: TGTGCCATCAGTGGGGGGACTAGCCTCACCTACGAGCAGTACTTC; CDR3: CAISGGTSLTYEQYF
J: TRBJ2-3; V: TRBV5-1; size: NA; D: TRBD2; DNA: TGCGCCAGCACCCCGACTAGCGCGCTCACAGATACGCAGTATTTT; CDR3: CASTPTSALTDTQYF
J: TRBJ2-6; V: TRBV2; size: NA; D: NA; DNA: TGTGCCAGCAGTAAAAACTTGGGGGCTGGCGTCCTGACTTTC; CDR3: CASSKNLGAGVLTF
J: TRBJ2-2; V: TRBV5-5; size: NA; D: NA; DNA: TGTGCCAGCAGCTGGTACAGTGGGCAGAACACCGGGGAGCTGTTTTTT; CDR3: CASSWYSGQNTGELFF
J: TRBJ2-7; V: TRBV11-1; size: NA; D: TRBD1; DNA: TGTGCCAGCAGAGAACCGGGACAGGGCTACGAGCAGTACTTC; CDR3: CASREPGQGYEQYF
J: TRBJ2-7; V: TRBV19; size: NA; D: NA; DNA: TGTGCCAGTAGTATAGGGCGCTCGAGCTCCTACGAGCAGTACTTC; CDR3: CASSIGRSSSYEQYF
J: TRBJ2-3; V: TRBV7-9; size: NA; D: NA; DNA: TGTGCCAGCAGCTTAGTCGGGGGCGGGAGACACTTTGGCACAGATACGCAGTATTTT; CDR3: CASSLVGGGRHFGTDTQYF
J: TRBJ2-7; V: TRBV4-1; size: few; D: NA; DNA: TGCGCCAGCAGCCAAGGGCGAGACTGGGCCTACGAGCAGTACTTC; CDR3: CASSQGRDWAYEQYF
J: TRBJ2-3; V: TRBV11-2; size: NA; D: NA; DNA: TGTGCCAGCAGTTCGTACCAGACTAGAATTAGTACAGATACGCAGTATTTT; CDR3: CASSSYQTRISTDTQYF
J: TRBJ1-2; V: TRBV7-2; size: few; D: NA; DNA: TGTGCCAGCACCTCCATTGGGACTGGCTACACCTTC; CDR3: CASTSIGTGYTF
J: TRBJ1-4; V: TRBV6-6; size: few; D: NA; DNA: TGTGCCAGCAGCCCCAGAGTGGAGAATGAAAAACTGTTTTTT; CDR3: CASSPRVENEKLFF
J: TRBJ2-2; V: TRBV7-2; size: NA; D: TRBD1; DNA: TGTGCCAGCAGCCCGGGGACAGGGTTGGGCGGGGAGCTGTTTTTT; CDR3: CASSPGTGLGGELFF
J: TRBJ2-3; V: TRBV6-6; size: NA; D: TRBD1; DNA: TGTGCCAGCACCCCGGGACAGAGTACAGATACGCAGTATTTT; CDR3: CASTPGQSTDTQYF
J: TRBJ2-7; V: TRBV4-1; size: NA; D: TRBD1; DNA: TGCGCCAGCAGCCAATACAGGGGTTACCAATACGAGCAGTACTTC; CDR3: CASSQYRGYQYEQYF
J: TRBJ1-2; V: TRBV19; size: NA; D: NA; DNA: TGTGCCAGTAGTACAGGGGCTGCTGGCTACACCTTC; CDR3: CASSTGAAGYTF
J: TRBJ2-1; V: TRBV4-3; size: NA; D: NA; DNA: TGCGCCAGCAGCCAAGGACTGACCTCCTACAATGAGCAGTTCTTC; CDR3: CASSQGLTSYNEQFF
J: TRBJ2-3; V: TRBV7-2; size: NA; D: NA; DNA: TGTGCCAGCAGCCTTGGGAGGGGGGGAACAGATACGCAGTATTTT; CDR3: CASSLGRGGTDTQYF
J: TRBJ1-6; V: TRBV7-9; size: NA; D: NA; DNA: TGTGCCAGCAGCCGGGACCCGGTTAATTCACCCCTCCACTTT; CDR3: CASSRDPVNSPLHF
J: TRBJ1-4; V: TRBV7-2; size: once; D: TRBD1; DNA: TGTGCCAGCAGCTTAGCTGGACAGGGGGTCCTCTACGCTAATGAAAAACTGTTTTTT; CDR3: CASSLAGQGVLYANEKLFF
J: TRBJ1-1; V: TRBV7-2; size: NA; D: NA; DNA: TGTGCCAGCAGCCCCAGGGCGGTGGGCACTGAAGCTTTCTTT; CDR3: CASSPRAVGTEAFF
J: TRBJ2-1; V: TRBV6-5; size: NA; D: TRBD2; DNA: TGTGCCAGCAGTTACGAAGCGGGGGGCGACAATGAGCAGTTCTTC; CDR3: CASSYEAGGDNEQFF
J: TRBJ2-3; V: TRBV11-1; size: NA; D: NA; DNA: TGTGCCAGCAGCTTAGGACAGGAGACAGATACGCAGTATTTT; CDR3: CASSLGQETDTQYF
J: TRBJ2-3; V: TRBV15; size: NA; D: NA; DNA: TGTGCCACCAGCAGAGCCGACAGGGAGGGAACAGATACGCAGTATTTT; CDR3: CATSRADREGTDTQYF
J: TRBJ2-5; V: TRBV4-3; size: once; D: TRBD1; DNA: TGCGCCAGCAGCCAGATGGACAGGGGGCTGGAGACCCAGTACTTC; CDR3: CASSQMDRGLETQYF
J: TRBJ2-1; V: TRBV7-2; size: NA; D: TRBD1; DNA: TGTGCCAGCAGCCGGGACAGGGGGAATAATGAGCAGTTCTTC; CDR3: CASSRDRGNNEQFF
J: TRBJ1-2; V: TRBV7-2; size: NA; D: NA; DNA: TGTGCCAGCAGCCCCGACCAGGGTCACTATGGCTACACCTTC; CDR3: CASSPDQGHYGYTF